The present T cell receptor beta chain was sequenced within a study of T cells after yellow fever vaccination. MiXCR, applied by TCRdb to the 5' RACE reads, yields one record per CDR3 protein. The data hold about 74,000 distinct CDR3 sequences, with approximately 7% observed a single time. Trimming cost V 1 base and J 3 bases, with 3 bases left between them. This CDR3 is built from 12 residues. Germline CDR1 and CDR2: SGHVS and FQNEAQ. This clonotype was observed many times. The genes are TRBV7-8 and TRBJ2-5; D unclear. This sequence originates from a man younger than 30 who received the YFV17D yellow fever vaccine. The starting material was CD8+ T cells sorted from PBMCs, obtained roughly 5 days after the first yellow fever vaccination. The CDR3 reads CASSLVEETQYF. The CDR3 bases are TGTGCCAGCAGCTTAGTCGAAGAGACCCAGTACTTC.